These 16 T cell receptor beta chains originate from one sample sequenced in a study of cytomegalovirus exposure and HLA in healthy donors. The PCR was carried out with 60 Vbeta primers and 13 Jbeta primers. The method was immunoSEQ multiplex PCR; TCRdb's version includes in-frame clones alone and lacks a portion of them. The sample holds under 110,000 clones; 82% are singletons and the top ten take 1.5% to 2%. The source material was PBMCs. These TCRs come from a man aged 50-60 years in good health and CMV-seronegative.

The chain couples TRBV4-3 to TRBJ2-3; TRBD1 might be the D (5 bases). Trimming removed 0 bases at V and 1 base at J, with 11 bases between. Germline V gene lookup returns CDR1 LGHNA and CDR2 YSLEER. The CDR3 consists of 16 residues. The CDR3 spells CASSQDQGGGTDTQYF. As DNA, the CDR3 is TGCGCCAGCAGCCAAGATCAGGGTGGGGGCACAGATACGCAGTATTTT.

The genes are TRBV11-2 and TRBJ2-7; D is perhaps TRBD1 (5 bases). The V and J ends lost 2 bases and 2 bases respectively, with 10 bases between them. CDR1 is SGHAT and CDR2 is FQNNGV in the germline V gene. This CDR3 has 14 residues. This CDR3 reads CASSLTPGPYEQYF. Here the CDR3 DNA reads TGTGCCAGCAGCTTAACCCCAGGGCCCTACGAGCAGTACTTC. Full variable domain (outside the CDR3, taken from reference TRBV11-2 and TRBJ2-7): EAGVAQSPRYKIIEKRQSVAFWCNPISGHATLYWYQQILGQGPKLLIQFQNNGVVDDSQLPKDRFSAERLKGVDSTLKIQPAKLEDSAVYLCASSLTPGPYEQYFGPGTRLTVT.

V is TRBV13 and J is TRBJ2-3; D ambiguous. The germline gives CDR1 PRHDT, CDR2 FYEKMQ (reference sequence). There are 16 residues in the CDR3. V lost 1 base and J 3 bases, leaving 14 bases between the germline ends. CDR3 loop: CASSLVRTSRTDTQYF. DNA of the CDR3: TGTGCCAGCAGCTTAGTGCGAACCTCGCGGACAGATACGCAGTATTTT.

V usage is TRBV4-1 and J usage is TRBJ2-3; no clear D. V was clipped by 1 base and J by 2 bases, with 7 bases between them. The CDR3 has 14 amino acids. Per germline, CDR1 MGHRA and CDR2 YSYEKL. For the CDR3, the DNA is TGCGCCAGCAGCCAAGTACTACTCACAGATACGCAGTATTTT. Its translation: CASSQVLLTDTQYF.

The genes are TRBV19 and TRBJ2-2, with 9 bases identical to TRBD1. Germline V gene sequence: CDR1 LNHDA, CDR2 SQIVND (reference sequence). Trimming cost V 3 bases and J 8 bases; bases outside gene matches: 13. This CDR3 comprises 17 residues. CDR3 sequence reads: CASSISGTGFPKGELFF. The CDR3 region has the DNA TGTGCCAGTAGTATCTCAGGGACAGGGTTCCCGAAAGGGGAGCTGTTTTTT.

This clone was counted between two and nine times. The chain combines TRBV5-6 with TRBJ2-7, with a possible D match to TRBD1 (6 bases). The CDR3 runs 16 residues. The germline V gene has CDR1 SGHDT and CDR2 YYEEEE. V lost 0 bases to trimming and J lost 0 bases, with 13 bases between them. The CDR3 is CASSLAPQGFSYEQYF. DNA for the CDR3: TGTGCCAGCAGCTTGGCCCCACAGGGATTCTCCTACGAGCAGTACTTC.

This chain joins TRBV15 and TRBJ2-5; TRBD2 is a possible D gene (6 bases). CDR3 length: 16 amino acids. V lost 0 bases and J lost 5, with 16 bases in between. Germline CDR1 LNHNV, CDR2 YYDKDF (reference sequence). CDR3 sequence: CATSREATSGGETQYF. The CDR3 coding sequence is TGTGCCACCAGCAGAGAGGCGACTAGTGGGGGGGAGACCCAGTACTTC.

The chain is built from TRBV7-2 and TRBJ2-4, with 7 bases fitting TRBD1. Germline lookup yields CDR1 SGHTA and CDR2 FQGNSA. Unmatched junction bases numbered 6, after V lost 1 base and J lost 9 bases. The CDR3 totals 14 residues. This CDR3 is CASSLEQGRGIQYF. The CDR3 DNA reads TGTGCCAGCAGCTTAGAACAGGGGAGAGGCATTCAGTACTTC. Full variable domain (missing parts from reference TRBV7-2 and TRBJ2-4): GAGVSQSPSNKVTEKGKDVELRCDPISGHTALYWYRQSLGQGLEFLIYFQGNSAPDKSGLPSDRFSAERTGGSVSTLTIQRTQQEDSAVYLCASSLEQGRGIQYFGAGTRLSVL.

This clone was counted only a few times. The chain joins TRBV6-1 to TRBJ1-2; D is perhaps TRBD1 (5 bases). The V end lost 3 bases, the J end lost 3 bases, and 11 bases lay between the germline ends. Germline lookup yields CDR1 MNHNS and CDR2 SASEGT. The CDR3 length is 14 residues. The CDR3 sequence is CASSDAGQYYGYTF. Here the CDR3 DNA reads TGTGCCAGCAGTGATGCAGGGCAATACTATGGCTACACCTTC.

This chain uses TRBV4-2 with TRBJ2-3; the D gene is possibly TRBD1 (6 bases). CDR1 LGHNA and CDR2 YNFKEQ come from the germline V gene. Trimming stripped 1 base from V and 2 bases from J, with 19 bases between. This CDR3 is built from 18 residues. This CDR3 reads CASSQGGVGARFTDTQYF. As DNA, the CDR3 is TGTGCCAGCAGCCAAGGAGGCGTGGGGGCAAGGTTCACAGATACGCAGTATTTT.

CDR3 sequence reads: CASSWDRKETQYF. CDR3 in DNA: TGTGCCAGCAGTTGGGACAGAAAAGAGACCCAGTACTTC. V and J are TRBV6-1 and TRBJ2-5; 7 bases are a match to TRBD1. Trimming removed 5 bases from V and 3 bases from J; junction bases left unmatched: 3. Germline V gene data show CDR1 as MNHNS and CDR2 as SASEGT. This CDR3 is 13 amino acids long.

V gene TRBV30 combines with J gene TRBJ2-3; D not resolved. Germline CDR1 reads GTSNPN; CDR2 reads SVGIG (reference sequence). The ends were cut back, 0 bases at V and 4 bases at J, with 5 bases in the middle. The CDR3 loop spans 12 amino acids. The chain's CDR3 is CAWSVSSDTQYF. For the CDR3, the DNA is TGTGCCTGGAGTGTTAGTTCAGATACGCAGTATTTT.

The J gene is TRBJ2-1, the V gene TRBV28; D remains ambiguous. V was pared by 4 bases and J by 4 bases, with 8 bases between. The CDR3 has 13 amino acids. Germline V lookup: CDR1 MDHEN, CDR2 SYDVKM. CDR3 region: CASSSTLYNEQFF. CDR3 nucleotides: TGTGCCAGCAGTTCGACACTGTACAATGAGCAGTTCTTC.

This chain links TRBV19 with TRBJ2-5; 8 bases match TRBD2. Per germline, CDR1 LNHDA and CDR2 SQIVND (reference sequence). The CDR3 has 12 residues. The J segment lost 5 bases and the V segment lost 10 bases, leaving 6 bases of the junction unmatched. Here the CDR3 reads CATKASGETQYF. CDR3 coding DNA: TGTGCCACCAAGGCTAGCGGGGAGACCCAGTACTTC.

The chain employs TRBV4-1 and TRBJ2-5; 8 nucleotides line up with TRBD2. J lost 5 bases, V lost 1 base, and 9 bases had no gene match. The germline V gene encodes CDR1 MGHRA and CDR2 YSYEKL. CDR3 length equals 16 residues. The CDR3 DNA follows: TGCGCCAGCAGCCAAGGTAGCGGGATCTCTCGGGAGACCCAGTACTTC. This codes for CASSQGSGISRETQYF.

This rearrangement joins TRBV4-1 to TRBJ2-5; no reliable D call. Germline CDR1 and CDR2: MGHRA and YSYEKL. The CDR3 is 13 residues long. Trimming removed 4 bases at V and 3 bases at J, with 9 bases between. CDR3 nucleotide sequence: TGCGCCAGCAGCCTACTTCTGAAAGAGACCCAGTACTTC. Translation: CASSLLLKETQYF.